One sample yielded the 8 T cell receptor beta chains listed below, sequenced in a study of regulatory T cells in long-lasting Graves disease. Combining iRepertoire HTBI primers with Arm-PCR of CDR3 regions, the authors built TCR beta libraries. TCRdb passed the multiplex PCR reads through MiXCR, listing each CDR3 protein once. The table has a few hundred thousand distinct CDR3 sequences, 18% seen once. Time point meaning: newly diagnosed GD, antithyroid drugs for less than 3 months. PBMC-derived RNA was used for the TCR library. In addition, the sample was reused for a study of T cells in Graves' hyperthyroidism and ophthalmopathy.

The sequences come from peripheral blood mononuclear cells (PBMCs), collected at new diagnosis, from a patient treated with antithyroid drugs. The receptors originated from a woman in her 30s with Graves disease.

This clonotype was counted ten times or more. V and J are TRBV3-1 and TRBJ1-4, with D unresolved. The CDR3 is made up of 16 amino acids. Germline assignment: CDR1 LGHDT and CDR2 YNNKEL (reference sequence). V lost 2 bases and J lost 5, with 15 bases in between. The DNA for the CDR3 is TGTGCCAGCAGCCAATGGTCTCAGGCGAGGAATGAAAAACTGTTTTTT. Its translation is CASSQWSQARNEKLFF.

This clonotype was detected ten times or more. The V gene is TRBV4-1, the J gene TRBJ1-1; D gene uncertain. The germline V gene encodes CDR1 MGHRA and CDR2 YSYEKL. Trimming shortened V by 0 bases and J by 2 bases, and 13 bases separated the two germline ends. This CDR3 region has 16 residues. The CDR3 region is CASSQDWSQTNTEAFF. The CDR3 DNA reads TGCGCCAGCAGCCAAGATTGGAGTCAGACCAACACTGAAGCTTTCTTT.

The CDR3 DNA reads TGTGCCAGCAGCCATGGGGCGGGTTACGAGCAGTACTTC. Encoded protein: CASSHGAGYEQYF. The chain has TRBV3-1 and TRBJ2-7; the D call may be TRBD1 or TRBD2 (5 bases each). V lost 3 bases, J lost 4 bases, and 10 bases lay in between. CDR1 is LGHDT, CDR2 YNNKEL, per germline (reference sequence). This CDR3 is built from 13 residues.

This clonotype has ten or more counts. This chain uses TRBV15 with TRBJ1-1; no clear D gene. This CDR3 comprises 14 residues. The V and J ends lost 0 bases and 5 bases respectively, with 10 bases between them. CDR1 and CDR2 from the germline V gene are LNHNV and YYDKDF (reference sequence). CDR3 in DNA: TGTGCCACCAGCAGAGATTTGGCAGGAACTGAAGCTTTCTTT. It is translated as CATSRDLAGTEAFF.

This clonotype was found many times. The chain combines TRBV20-1 with TRBJ1-2; TRBD1 is a possible D gene (5 bases). The CDR3 totals 13 residues. Germline values: CDR1 DFQATT, CDR2 SNEGSKA (reference sequence). The ends were cut back, 6 bases at V and 5 bases at J, with 16 bases in the middle. CDR3 sequence: CSARREGIYGYTF. In DNA form, the CDR3 reads TGCAGTGCGAGACGGGAGGGGATATATGGCTACACCTTC.

This clonotype was found many times. This chain connects TRBV6-5 to TRBJ1-2, with 7 bases fitting TRBD1. Germline V CDR1 and CDR2: MNHEY, SVGAGI. J lost 0 bases, V lost 2 bases, and 6 bases had no gene match. The CDR3 consists of 16 residues. The CDR3 sequence is CASSYSPGTANYGYTF. CDR3 in DNA: TGTGCCAGCAGTTACAGTCCCGGGACAGCTAACTATGGCTACACCTTC.

This clonotype was counted at least ten times. A read error may be the cause here, since a much bigger clone is one base away. The rearrangement joins TRBV6-5 to TRBJ1-1; weak D call: TRBD1 (6 bases). The ends were cut back, 0 bases at V and 1 base at J, with 6 bases in the middle. The CDR3 covers 14 residues. Germline CDR1 is MNHEY and CDR2 is SVGAGI. The CDR3 protein is CASSYSDRNTEAFF. The CDR3 nucleotides read TGTGCCAGCAGTTACTCGGACAGGAACACTGAAGCTTTCTTT.

This clonotype occurred many times. The chain recombines TRBV12-3 or TRBV12-4 with TRBJ2-1; D not resolved. V was pared by 5 bases and J by 2 bases, with 16 bases between. The CDR3 runs to 16 residues. CDR3 amino acids: CASSPLLWTPYNEQFF. The CDR3 nucleotides read TGTGCCAGCAGTCCCCTGCTCTGGACCCCCTACAATGAGCAGTTCTTC.